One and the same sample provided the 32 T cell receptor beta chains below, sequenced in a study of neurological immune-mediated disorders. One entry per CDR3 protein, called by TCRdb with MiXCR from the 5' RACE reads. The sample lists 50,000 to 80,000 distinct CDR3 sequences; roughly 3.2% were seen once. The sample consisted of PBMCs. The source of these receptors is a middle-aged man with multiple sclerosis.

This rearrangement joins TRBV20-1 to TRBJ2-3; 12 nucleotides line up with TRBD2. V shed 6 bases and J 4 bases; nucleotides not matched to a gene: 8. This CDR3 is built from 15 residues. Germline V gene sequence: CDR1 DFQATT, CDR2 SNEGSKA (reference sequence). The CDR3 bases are TGCAGTGCCGTTTCTAGCGGGAGGGCCGCAGATACGCAGTATTTT. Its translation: CSAVSSGRAADTQYF.

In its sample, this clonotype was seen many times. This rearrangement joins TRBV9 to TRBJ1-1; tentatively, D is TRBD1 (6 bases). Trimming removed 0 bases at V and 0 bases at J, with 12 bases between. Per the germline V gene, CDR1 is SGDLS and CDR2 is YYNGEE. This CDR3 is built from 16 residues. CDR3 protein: CASSVVGGNVNTEAFF. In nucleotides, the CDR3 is TGTGCCAGCAGCGTAGTGGGGGGCAATGTGAACACTGAAGCTTTCTTT.

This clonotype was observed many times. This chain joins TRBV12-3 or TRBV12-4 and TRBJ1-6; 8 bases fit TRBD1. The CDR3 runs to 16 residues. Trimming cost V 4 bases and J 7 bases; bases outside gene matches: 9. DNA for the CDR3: TGTGCCAGCAGTTCCAACCCCGGGACAGGCAATTCACCCCTCCACTTT. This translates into CASSSNPGTGNSPLHF.

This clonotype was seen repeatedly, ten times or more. The CDR3 region has the DNA TGTGCCAGCAGCCTGACAGGGGGCACTACTGGAGAAGCTTTCTTT. It translates to CASSLTGGTTGEAFF. This sequence joins TRBV7-2 and TRBJ1-1, with 10 bases identical to TRBD1. V dropped 5 bases and J dropped 8; count of bases not matched to a gene: 11. The germline V gene encodes CDR1 SGHTA and CDR2 FQGNSA. The CDR3 sequence is 15 residues long.

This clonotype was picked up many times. CDR3 sequence (DNA): TGTGCCAGCAGCTTAGCGCTGGCCCCCGGGTCGAAGGCCAACGTCCTGACTTTC. Translating it yields CASSLALAPGSKANVLTF. The chain combines TRBV7-9 with TRBJ2-6; D uncertain. The germline V gene encodes CDR1 SEHNR and CDR2 FQNEAQ (reference sequence). There are 18 residues in the CDR3. Between the trimmed V and J ends, which lost 0 bases and 6 bases, there was a span of 18 bases.

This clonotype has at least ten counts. DNA of the CDR3: TGTGCCAGCTCAAGATCCACGAACGAGCAGTACTTC. Its translation is CASSRSTNEQYF. J is TRBJ2-7 and V is TRBV18; D is unresolved. The CDR3 spans 12 residues. Between the trimmed V and J ends, which lost 5 bases and 5 bases, there was a span of 10 bases. The germline CDR1 and CDR2 sequences are KGHSH and LQKENI.

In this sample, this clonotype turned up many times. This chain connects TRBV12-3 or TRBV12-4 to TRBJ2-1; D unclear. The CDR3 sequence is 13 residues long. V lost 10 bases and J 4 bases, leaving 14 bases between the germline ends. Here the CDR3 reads CATRWTTYNEQFF. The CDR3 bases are TGTGCCACACGCTGGACCACTTACAATGAGCAGTTCTTC.

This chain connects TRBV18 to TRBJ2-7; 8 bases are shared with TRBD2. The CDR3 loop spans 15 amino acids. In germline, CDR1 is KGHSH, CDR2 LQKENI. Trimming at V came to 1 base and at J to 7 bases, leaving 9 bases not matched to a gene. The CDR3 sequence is CASSPRVGGAGEQYF. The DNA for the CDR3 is TGTGCCAGCTCACCACGAGTCGGGGGGGCCGGGGAGCAGTACTTC.

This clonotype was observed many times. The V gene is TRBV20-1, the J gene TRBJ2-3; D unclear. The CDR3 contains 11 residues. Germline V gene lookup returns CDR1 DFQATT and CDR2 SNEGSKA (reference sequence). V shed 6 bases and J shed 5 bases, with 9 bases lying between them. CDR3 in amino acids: CSARIGDTQYF. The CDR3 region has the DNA TGCAGTGCGCGGATTGGAGATACGCAGTATTTT.

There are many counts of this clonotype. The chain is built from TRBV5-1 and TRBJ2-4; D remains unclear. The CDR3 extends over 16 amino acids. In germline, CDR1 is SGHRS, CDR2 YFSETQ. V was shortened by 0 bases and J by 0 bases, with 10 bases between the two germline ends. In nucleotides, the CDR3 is TGCGCCAGCAGCTTGGATGGCTCCGTAGCCAAAAACATTCAGTACTTC. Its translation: CASSLDGSVAKNIQYF.

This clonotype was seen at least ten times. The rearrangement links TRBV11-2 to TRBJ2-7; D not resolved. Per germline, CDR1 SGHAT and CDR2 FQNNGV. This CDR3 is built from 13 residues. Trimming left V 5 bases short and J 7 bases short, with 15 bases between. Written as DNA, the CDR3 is TGTGCCAGCAGCCCCTTTACAGAAGGGGAGCAGTACTTC. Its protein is CASSPFTEGEQYF. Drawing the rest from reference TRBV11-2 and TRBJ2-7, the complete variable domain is EAGVAQSPRYKIIEKRQSVAFWCNPISGHATLYWYQQILGQGPKLLIQFQNNGVVDDSQLPKDRFSAERLKGVDSTLKIQPAKLEDSAVYLCASSPFTEGEQYFGPGTRLTVT.

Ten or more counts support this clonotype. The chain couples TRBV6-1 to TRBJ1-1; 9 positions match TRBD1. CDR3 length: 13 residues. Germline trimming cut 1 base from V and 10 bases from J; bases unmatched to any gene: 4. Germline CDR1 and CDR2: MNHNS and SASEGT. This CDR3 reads CASSEEQGAVAFF. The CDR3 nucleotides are TGTGCCAGCAGTGAAGAACAGGGGGCTGTAGCTTTCTTT.

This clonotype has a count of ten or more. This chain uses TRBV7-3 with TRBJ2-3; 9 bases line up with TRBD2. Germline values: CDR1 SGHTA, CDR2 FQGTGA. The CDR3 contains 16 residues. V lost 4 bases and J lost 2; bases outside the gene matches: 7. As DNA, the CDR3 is TGTGCCAGCAGCTCCGGGACTAGCAGAGTCACAGATACGCAGTATTTT. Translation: CASSSGTSRVTDTQYF. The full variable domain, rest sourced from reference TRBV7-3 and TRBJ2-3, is GAGVSQTPSNKVTEKGKYVELRCDPISGHTALYWYRQSLGQGPEFLIYFQGTGAADDSGLPNDRFFAVRPEGSVSTLKIQRTERGDSAVYLCASSSGTSRVTDTQYFGPGTRLTVL.

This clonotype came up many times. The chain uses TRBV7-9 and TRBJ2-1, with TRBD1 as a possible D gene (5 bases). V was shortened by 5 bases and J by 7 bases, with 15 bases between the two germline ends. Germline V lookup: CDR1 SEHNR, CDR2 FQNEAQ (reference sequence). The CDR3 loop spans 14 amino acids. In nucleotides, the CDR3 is TGTGCCAGCAGCCGCCAGGGCGCTTGGAATGAGCAGTTCTTC. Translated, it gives CASSRQGAWNEQFF. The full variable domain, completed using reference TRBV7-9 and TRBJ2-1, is DTGVSQNPRHKITKRGQNVTFRCDPISEHNRLYWYRQTLGQGPEFLTYFQNEAQLEKSRLLSDRFSAERPKGSFSTLEIQRTEQGDSAMYLCASSRQGAWNEQFFGPGTRLTVL.

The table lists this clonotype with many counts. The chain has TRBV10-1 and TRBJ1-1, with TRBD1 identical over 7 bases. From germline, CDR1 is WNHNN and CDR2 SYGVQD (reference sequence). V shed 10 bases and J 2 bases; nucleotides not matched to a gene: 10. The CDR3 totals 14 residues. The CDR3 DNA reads TGCGCCACCCGGGACAGTAGGAGCAACACTGAAGCTTTCTTT. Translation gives CATRDSRSNTEAFF.

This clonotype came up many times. The DNA for the CDR3 is TGTGCCAGCAGTTTAGGCTCTGGGGCCAACGTCCTGACTTTC. This translates into CASSLGSGANVLTF. V and J are TRBV12-3 or TRBV12-4 and TRBJ2-6; D is unclear. V dropped 1 base and J dropped 0 bases, with 1 base sitting between them. The CDR3 is 14 amino acids.

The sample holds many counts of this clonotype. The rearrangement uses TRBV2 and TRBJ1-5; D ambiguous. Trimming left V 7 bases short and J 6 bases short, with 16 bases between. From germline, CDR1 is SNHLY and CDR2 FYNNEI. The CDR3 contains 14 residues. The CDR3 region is CASTPGARSQPQHF. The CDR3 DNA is TGTGCCAGCACCCCCGGAGCGAGATCTCAGCCCCAGCATTTT.

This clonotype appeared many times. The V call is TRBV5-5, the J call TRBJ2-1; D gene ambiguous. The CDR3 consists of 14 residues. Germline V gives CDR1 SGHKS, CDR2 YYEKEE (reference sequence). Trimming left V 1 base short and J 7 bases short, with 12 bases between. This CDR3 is CASSLPGLANEQFF. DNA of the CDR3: TGTGCCAGCAGCTTGCCGGGCCTGGCAAATGAGCAGTTCTTC.

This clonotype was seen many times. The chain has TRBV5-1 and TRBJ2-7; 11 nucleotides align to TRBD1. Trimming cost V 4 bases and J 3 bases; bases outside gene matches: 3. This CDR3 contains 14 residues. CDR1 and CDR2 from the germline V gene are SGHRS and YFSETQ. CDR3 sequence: CASSLGTGGYEQYF. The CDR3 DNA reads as TGCGCCAGCAGCCTCGGGACAGGGGGCTACGAGCAGTACTTC.

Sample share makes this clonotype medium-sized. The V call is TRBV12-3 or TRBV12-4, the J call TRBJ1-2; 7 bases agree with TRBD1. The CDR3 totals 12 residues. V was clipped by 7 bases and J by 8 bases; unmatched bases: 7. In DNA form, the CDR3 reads TGTGCCAGCAATCTACAGGGGTCGGGCTACACCTTC. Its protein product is CASNLQGSGYTF.

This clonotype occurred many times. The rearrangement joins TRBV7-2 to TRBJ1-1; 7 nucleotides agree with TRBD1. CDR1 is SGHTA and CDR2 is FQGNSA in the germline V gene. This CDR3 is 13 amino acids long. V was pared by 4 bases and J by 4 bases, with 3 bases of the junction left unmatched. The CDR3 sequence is CASSSGQFTEAFF. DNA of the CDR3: TGTGCCAGCAGCTCGGGACAGTTCACTGAAGCTTTCTTT.

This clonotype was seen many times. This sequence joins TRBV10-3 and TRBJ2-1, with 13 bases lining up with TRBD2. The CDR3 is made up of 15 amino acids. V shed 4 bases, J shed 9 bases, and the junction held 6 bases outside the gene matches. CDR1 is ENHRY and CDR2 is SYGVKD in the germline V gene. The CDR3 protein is CAISGTSGSEVEQFF. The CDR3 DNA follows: TGTGCCATCAGTGGGACTAGCGGGAGTGAGGTTGAGCAGTTCTTC.

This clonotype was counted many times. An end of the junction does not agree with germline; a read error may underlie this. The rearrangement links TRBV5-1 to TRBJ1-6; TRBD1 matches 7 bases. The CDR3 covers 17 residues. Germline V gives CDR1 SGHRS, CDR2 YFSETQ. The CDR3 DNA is TGCGCCAGCAGCAACGGACAGGTGCTCTCCTATAATTCAACCCTCAACTTT. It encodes CASSNGQVLSYNSTLNF.

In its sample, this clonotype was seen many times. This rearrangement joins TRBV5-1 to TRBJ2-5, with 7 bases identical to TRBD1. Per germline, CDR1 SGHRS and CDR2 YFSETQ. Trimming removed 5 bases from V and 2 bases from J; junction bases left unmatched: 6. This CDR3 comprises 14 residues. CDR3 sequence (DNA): TGCGCCAGCAGGGGGACAGCAGGACAAGAGACCCAGTACTTC. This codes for CASRGTAGQETQYF.

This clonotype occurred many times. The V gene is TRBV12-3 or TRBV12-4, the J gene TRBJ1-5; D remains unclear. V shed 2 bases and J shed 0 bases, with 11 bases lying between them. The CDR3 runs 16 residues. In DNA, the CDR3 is TGTGCCAGCAGTTTAAAGGCAGGCACTAGCAATCAGCCCCAGCATTTT. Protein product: CASSLKAGTSNQPQHF.

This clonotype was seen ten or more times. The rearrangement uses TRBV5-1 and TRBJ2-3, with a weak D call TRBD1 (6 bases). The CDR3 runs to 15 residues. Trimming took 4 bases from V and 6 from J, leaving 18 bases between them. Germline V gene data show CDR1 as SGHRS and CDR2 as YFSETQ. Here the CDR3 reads CASSGGSANGDTQYF. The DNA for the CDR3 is TGCGCCAGCAGCGGGGGCAGCGCAAACGGCGATACGCAGTATTTT.

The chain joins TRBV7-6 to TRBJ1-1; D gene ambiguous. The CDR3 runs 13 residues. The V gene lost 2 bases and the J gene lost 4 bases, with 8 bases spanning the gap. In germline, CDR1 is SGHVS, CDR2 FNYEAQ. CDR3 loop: CASSLRSSTEAFF. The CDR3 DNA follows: TGTGCCAGCAGCTTACGCTCGTCCACTGAAGCTTTCTTT.

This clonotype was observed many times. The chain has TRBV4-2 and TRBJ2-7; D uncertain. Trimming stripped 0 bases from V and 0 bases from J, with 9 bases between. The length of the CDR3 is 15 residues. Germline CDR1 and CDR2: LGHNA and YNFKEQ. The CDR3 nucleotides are TGTGCCAGCAGCCAAGAGGCACAGCCCTCCTACGAGCAGTACTTC. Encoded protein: CASSQEAQPSYEQYF.

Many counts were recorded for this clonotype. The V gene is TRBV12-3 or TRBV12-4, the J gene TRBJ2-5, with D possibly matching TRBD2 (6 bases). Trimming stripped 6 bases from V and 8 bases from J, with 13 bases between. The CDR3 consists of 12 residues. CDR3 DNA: TGTGCCAGCAGCCGGGACTCCCTAACCCAGTACTTC. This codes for CASSRDSLTQYF.

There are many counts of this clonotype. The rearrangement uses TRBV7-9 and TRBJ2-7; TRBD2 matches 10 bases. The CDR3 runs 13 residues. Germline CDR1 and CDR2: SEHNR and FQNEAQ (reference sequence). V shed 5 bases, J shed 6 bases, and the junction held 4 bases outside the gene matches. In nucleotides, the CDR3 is TGTGCCAGCAGCCCTAGCGGGAGATCCGAGCAGTACTTC. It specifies CASSPSGRSEQYF.

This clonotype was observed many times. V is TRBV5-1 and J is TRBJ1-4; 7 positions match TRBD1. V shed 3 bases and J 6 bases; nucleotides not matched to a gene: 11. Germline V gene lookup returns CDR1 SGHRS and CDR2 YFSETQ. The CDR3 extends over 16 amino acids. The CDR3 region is CASSSSYRGRDEKLFF. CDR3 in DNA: TGCGCCAGCAGCTCCTCCTACAGGGGTCGTGATGAAAAACTGTTTTTT.

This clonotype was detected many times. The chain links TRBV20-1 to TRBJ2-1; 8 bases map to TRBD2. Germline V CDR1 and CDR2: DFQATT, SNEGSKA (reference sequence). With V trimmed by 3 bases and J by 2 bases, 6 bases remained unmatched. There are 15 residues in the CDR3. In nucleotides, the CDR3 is TGCAGTGCTAGGATAACTAGCGGAGCCTACAATGAGCAGTTCTTC. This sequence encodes CSARITSGAYNEQFF.